This T cell receptor beta chain emerged from a study of blood T cells in healthy people across ages. General observations from the study: A roughly linear fall in TCR beta diversity per million T cells was seen with increasing age. Donors of long life had a larger count of naive CD4+ cells and greater diversity than aged donors.

Total RNA was isolated from each sample in quantities of at least 6 micrograms. Germline loops: CDR1 SQVTM, CDR2 ANQGSEA. The CDR3 has 17 amino acids. Trimming shortened V by 4 bases and J by 0 bases, and 19 bases separated the two germline ends. With a J-beta primer mix and a sample-barcoded 5' primer, a second PCR ran about 7 to 12 cycles. TCRdb called the 5' RACE reads again in MiXCR, with one record for every CDR3 protein. The table includes about 1.4 million distinct CDR3 sequences, roughly 60% detected once. A word on this clonotype: Its antigen is currently unknown.

Sequences were obtained from blood. The TCR comes from a man between 18 and 29 years old in good health. The chain links TRBV29-1 to TRBJ2-1, with D hard to call. The CDR3 DNA sequence: TGCAGCGTTGTCCTCTTCTCGGACGCGAGCTCCTACAATGAGCAGTTCTTC. Protein product: CSVVLFSDASSYNEQFF.